This TCR beta chain was documented in a study of PD-L1 blockade in urothelial cancer. At the level of the study: Starting in about 2014, patients were given atezolizumab (1,200 mg intravenously every 3 weeks).

The time point denotes: pretreatment peripheral blood. Patients presented with locally advanced or metastatic urothelial carcinoma. Assay: immunoSEQ multiplex PCR; the TCRdb copy retains only in-frame clones and omits some. The data contain 130,000 or so clones, around 85% of them seen just once; the ten biggest clones take up about 2.9%. The CDR3 has 18 amino acids. The V and J ends lost 0 bases and 2 bases, in that order; junction bases with no gene match: 7. Germline CDR1 is SGHVS and CDR2 is FNYEAQ. The sequences come from PBMCs, collected around atezolizumab (anti-PD-L1) treatment. The chain recombines TRBV7-6 with TRBJ2-5; 12 nucleotides align to TRBD1. The TCR originated in a man aged 45 to 65 with urothelial cancer. The DNA for the CDR3 is TGTGCCAGCAGCTTAGCAAGGGGGACAGGGGGCTGGCAAGAGACCCAGTACTTC. It encodes CASSLARGTGGWQETQYF.